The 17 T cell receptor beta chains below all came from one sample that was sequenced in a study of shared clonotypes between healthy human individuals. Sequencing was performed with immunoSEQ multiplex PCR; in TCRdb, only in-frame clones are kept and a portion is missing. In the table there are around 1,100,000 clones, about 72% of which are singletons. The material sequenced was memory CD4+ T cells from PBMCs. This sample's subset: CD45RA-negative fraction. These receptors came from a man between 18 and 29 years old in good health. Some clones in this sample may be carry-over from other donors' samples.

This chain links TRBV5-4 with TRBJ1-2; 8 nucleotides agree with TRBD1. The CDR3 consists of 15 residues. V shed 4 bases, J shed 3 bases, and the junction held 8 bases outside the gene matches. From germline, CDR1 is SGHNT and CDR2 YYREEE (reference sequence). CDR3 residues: CASSPRQGSDYGYTF. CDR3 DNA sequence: TGTGCCAGCAGCCCCAGACAGGGGAGCGACTATGGCTACACCTTC.

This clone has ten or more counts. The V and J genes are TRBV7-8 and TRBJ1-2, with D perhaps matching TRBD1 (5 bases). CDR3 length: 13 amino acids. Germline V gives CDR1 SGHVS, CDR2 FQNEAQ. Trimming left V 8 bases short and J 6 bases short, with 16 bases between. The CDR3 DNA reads TGTGCCAGCCGGGGTTGGGGGAGTGATGGCTACACCTTC. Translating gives CASRGWGSDGYTF.

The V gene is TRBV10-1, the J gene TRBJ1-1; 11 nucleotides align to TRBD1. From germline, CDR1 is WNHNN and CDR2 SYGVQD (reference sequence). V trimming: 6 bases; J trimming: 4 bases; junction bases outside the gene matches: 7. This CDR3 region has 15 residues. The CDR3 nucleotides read TGCGCCAGCAGCCCCACGGGACAGGGGGGCACTGAAGCTTTCTTT. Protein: CASSPTGQGGTEAFF.

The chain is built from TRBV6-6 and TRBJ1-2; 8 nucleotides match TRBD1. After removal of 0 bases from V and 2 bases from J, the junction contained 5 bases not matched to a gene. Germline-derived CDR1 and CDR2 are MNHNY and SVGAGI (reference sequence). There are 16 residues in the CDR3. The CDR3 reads CASSYSTGGANYGYTF. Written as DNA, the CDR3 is TGTGCCAGCAGTTACTCAACAGGGGGAGCGAACTATGGCTACACCTTC.

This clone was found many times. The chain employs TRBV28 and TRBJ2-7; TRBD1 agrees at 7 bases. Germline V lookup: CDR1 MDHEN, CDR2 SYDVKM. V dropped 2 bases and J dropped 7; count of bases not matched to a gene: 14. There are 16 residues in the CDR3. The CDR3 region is CASSLEGQQPAKEQYF. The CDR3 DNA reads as TGTGCCAGCAGTTTAGAGGGACAGCAGCCCGCTAAGGAGCAGTACTTC.

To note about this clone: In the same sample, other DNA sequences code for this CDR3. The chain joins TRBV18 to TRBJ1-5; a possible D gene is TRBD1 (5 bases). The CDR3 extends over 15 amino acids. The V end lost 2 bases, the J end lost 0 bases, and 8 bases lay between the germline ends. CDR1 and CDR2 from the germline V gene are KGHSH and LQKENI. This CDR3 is CASSPDSNSNQPQHF. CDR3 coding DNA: TGTGCCAGCTCACCAGACAGTAATAGCAATCAGCCCCAGCATTTT.

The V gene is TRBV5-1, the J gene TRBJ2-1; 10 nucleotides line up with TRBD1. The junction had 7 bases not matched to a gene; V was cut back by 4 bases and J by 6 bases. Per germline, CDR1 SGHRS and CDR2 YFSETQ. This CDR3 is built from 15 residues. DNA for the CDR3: TGCGCCAGCAGCCCCGGGACAGGGGCTACCAATGAGCAGTTCTTC. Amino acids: CASSPGTGATNEQFF.

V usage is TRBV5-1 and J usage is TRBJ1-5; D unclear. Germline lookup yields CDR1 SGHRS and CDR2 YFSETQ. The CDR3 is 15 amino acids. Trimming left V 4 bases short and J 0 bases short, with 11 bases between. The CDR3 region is CASSPGLHSNQPQHF. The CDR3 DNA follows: TGCGCCAGCAGCCCCGGACTGCATAGCAATCAGCCCCAGCATTTT.

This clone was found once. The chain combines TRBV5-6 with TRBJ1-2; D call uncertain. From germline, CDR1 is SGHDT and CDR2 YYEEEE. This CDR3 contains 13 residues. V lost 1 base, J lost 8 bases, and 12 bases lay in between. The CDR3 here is CASSLSRYSGYTF. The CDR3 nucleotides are TGTGCCAGCAGCTTGTCCAGGTATTCAGGCTACACCTTC.

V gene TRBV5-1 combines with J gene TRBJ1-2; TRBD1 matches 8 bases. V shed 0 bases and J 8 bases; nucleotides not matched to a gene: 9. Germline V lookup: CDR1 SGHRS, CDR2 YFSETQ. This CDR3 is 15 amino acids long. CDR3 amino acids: CASSLDGQGIVGYTF. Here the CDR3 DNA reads TGCGCCAGCAGCTTGGACGGACAGGGTATAGTGGGCTACACCTTC.

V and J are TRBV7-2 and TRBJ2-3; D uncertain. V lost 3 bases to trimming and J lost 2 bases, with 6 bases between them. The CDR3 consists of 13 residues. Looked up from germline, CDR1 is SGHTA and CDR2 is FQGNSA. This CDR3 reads CASSFAHTDTQYF. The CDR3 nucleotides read TGTGCCAGCAGCTTCGCCCACACAGATACGCAGTATTTT.

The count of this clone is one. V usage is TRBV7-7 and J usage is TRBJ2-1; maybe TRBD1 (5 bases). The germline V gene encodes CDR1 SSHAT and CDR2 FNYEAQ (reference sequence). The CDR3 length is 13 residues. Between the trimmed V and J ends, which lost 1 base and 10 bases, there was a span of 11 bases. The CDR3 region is CASSLEGLTEQFF. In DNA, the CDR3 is TGTGCCAGCAGCTTAGAGGGGCTAACAGAGCAGTTCTTC.

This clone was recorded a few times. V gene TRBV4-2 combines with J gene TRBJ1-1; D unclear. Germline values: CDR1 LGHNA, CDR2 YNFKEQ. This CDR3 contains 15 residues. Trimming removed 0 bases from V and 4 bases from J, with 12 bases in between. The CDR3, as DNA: TGTGCCAGCAGCCAAGACGTGGGTCGTCGCACTGAAGCTTTCTTT. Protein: CASSQDVGRRTEAFF.

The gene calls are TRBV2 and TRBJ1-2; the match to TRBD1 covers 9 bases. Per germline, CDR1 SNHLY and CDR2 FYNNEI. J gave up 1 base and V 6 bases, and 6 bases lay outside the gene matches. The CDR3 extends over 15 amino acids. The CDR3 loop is CASSSGTGLNYGYTF. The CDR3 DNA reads TGTGCCAGCAGCTCCGGGACAGGGCTTAACTATGGCTACACCTTC. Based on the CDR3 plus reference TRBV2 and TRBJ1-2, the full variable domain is EPEVTQTPSHQVTQMGQEVILRCVPISNHLYFYWYRQILGQKVEFLVSFYNNEISEKSEIFDDQFSVERPDGSNFTLKIRSTKLEDSAMYFCASSSGTGLNYGYTFGSGTRLTVV.

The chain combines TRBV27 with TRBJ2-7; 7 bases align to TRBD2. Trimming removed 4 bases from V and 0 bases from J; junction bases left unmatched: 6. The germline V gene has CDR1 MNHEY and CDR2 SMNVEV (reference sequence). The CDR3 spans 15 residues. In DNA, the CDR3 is TGTGCCAGCAGTTCTTGGGGGGGAAGCTCCTACGAGCAGTACTTC. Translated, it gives CASSSWGGSSYEQYF.

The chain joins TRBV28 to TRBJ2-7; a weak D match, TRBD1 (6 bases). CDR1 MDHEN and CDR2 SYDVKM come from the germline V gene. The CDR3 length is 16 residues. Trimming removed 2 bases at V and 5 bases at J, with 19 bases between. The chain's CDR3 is CASSLIGQYAAHEQYF. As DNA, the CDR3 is TGTGCCAGCAGTTTAATCGGACAGTACGCCGCCCACGAGCAGTACTTC.

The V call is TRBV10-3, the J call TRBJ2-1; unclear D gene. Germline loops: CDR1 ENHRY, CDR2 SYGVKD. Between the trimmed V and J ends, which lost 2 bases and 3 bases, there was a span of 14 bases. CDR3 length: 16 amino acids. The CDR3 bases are TGTGCCATCAGTGAGGGTGTAGGGAATGGCTACAATGAGCAGTTCTTC. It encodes CAISEGVGNGYNEQFF.